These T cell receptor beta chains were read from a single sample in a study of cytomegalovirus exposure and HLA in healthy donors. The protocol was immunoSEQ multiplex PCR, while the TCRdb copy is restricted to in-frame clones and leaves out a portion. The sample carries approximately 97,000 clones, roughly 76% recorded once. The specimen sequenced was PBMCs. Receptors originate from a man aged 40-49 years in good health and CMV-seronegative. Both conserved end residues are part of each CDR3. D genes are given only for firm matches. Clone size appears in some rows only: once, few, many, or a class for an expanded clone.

cdr3_nt: TGCAGCGAAGAGGACGCTAGGGGGCAGAACACTGAAGCTTTCTTT; cdr3_aa: CSEEDARGQNTEAFF; d_call: TRBD1; j_call: TRBJ1-1; clone_size: -; v_call: TRBV29-1
cdr3_nt: TGTGCCAGCAGTTACTCGACAGGGGATTTGGATGAGCAGTTCTTC; cdr3_aa: CASSYSTGDLDEQFF; d_call: TRBD1; j_call: TRBJ2-1; clone_size: -; v_call: TRBV6-5
cdr3_nt: TGTGCCGGTCGGGTCTCCTTGAATCAGCCCCAGCATTTT; cdr3_aa: CAGRVSLNQPQHF; d_call: -; j_call: TRBJ1-5; clone_size: -; v_call: TRBV6-1
cdr3_nt: TGCAGCGTTGAGGGCAGCTCCTACGAGCAGTACTTC; cdr3_aa: CSVEGSSYEQYF; d_call: -; j_call: TRBJ2-7; clone_size: -; v_call: TRBV29-1
cdr3_nt: TGTGCCAGCACCAAGGGGCGGGAGCAGTACTTC; cdr3_aa: CASTKGREQYF; d_call: -; j_call: TRBJ2-7; clone_size: -; v_call: TRBV2
cdr3_nt: TGTGCCATCGGGTCCCGGGACACTAGCACAGATACGCAGTATTTT; cdr3_aa: CAIGSRDTSTDTQYF; d_call: -; j_call: TRBJ2-3; clone_size: -; v_call: TRBV10-3
cdr3_nt: TGTGCCAGCAGCCAAGATCTAACGGGGGGGCGTGAGACCCAGTACTTC; cdr3_aa: CASSQDLTGGRETQYF; d_call: TRBD2; j_call: TRBJ2-5; clone_size: -; v_call: TRBV4-2
cdr3_nt: TGTGCCAGCAGTGGGGGGCGGGACAGGGTCACAGATACGCAGTATTTT; cdr3_aa: CASSGGRDRVTDTQYF; d_call: TRBD1; j_call: TRBJ2-3; clone_size: few; v_call: TRBV2
cdr3_nt: TGTGCCAGCAGCCCGGACAGTTCCTACGAGCAGTACTTC; cdr3_aa: CASSPDSSYEQYF; d_call: -; j_call: TRBJ2-7; clone_size: -; v_call: TRBV5-6
cdr3_nt: TGCGCCAGCAGCCAAGATGGGGGGGCGTTGACCCAGTACTTC; cdr3_aa: CASSQDGGALTQYF; d_call: -; j_call: TRBJ2-5; clone_size: -; v_call: TRBV4-1
cdr3_nt: TGTGCCACCTACCCCGGGGGATCCTACAATGAGCAGTTCTTC; cdr3_aa: CATYPGGSYNEQFF; d_call: -; j_call: TRBJ2-1; clone_size: -; v_call: TRBV6-5
cdr3_nt: TGCGCCAGCAGCTTTTCTAGCGGGGGCGAAGAGACCCAGTACTTC; cdr3_aa: CASSFSSGGEETQYF; d_call: TRBD2; j_call: TRBJ2-5; clone_size: -; v_call: TRBV5-1
cdr3_nt: TGCGCCAGCAGCCAAGGACAGGCGGATAATTCACCCCTCCACTTT; cdr3_aa: CASSQGQADNSPLHF; d_call: TRBD1; j_call: TRBJ1-6; clone_size: -; v_call: TRBV5-1
cdr3_nt: TGTGCCAGCAGCGACCCCGGGACAGGGTATAGCAATCAGCCCCAGCATTTT; cdr3_aa: CASSDPGTGYSNQPQHF; d_call: TRBD1; j_call: TRBJ1-5; clone_size: once; v_call: TRBV7-2
cdr3_nt: TGTGCCAGCAGTGATACAGGCCATGAGACCCAGTACTTC; cdr3_aa: CASSDTGHETQYF; d_call: -; j_call: TRBJ2-5; clone_size: once; v_call: TRBV6-1
cdr3_nt: TGTGCCAGCAGCTTCAGGACGGGGGAGAATGAAAAACTGTTTTTT; cdr3_aa: CASSFRTGENEKLFF; d_call: -; j_call: TRBJ1-4; clone_size: -; v_call: TRBV7-2
cdr3_nt: TGCGCCAGCAGCCAAGAGGTCCTAGCGGGGGGGTTGGAGACCCAGTACTTC; cdr3_aa: CASSQEVLAGGLETQYF; d_call: TRBD2; j_call: TRBJ2-5; clone_size: -; v_call: TRBV4-1
cdr3_nt: TGCGCCAGCAGCCAGTTGAGGGTGGGCGGGACTGAAGCTTTCTTT; cdr3_aa: CASSQLRVGGTEAFF; d_call: -; j_call: TRBJ1-1; clone_size: -; v_call: TRBV4-3
cdr3_nt: TGTGCCAGCTTTCGGGGACTTGGGGACGGCGGAGGCTACACCTTC; cdr3_aa: CASFRGLGDGGGYTF; d_call: -; j_call: TRBJ1-2; clone_size: -; v_call: TRBV2
cdr3_nt: TGCGCCAGCAGCTGGTCAGGGGGGAACACTGAAGCTTTCTTT; cdr3_aa: CASSWSGGNTEAFF; d_call: TRBD1; j_call: TRBJ1-1; clone_size: once; v_call: TRBV5-1
cdr3_nt: TGTGCCAGCAGCTCTTTCAGGGAAACTCCGCACGAGCAGTACTTC; cdr3_aa: CASSSFRETPHEQYF; d_call: -; j_call: TRBJ2-7; clone_size: -; v_call: TRBV7-2
cdr3_nt: TGTGCCAGCAGCGTAGGAGGGACAGGGGCCGGCTACACCTTC; cdr3_aa: CASSVGGTGAGYTF; d_call: TRBD1; j_call: TRBJ1-2; clone_size: -; v_call: TRBV9
cdr3_nt: TGTGCCAGCAGTGAAGCGATGCAGGGGGCGAGTGAAGCTTTCTTT; cdr3_aa: CASSEAMQGASEAFF; d_call: TRBD1; j_call: TRBJ1-1; clone_size: -; v_call: TRBV2
cdr3_nt: TGCGCCAGCAGCAAAGAGGTTCTTGAGACCCAGTACTTC; cdr3_aa: CASSKEVLETQYF; d_call: -; j_call: TRBJ2-5; clone_size: -; v_call: TRBV5-1
cdr3_nt: TGCGCCAGCAGCTTGACAGGGATAGTCGGGGAGCTGTTTTTT; cdr3_aa: CASSLTGIVGELFF; d_call: -; j_call: TRBJ2-2; clone_size: -; v_call: TRBV5-1
cdr3_nt: TGTGCCATCAGTCTAGCGGGGGACACAGATACGCAGTATTTT; cdr3_aa: CAISLAGDTDTQYF; d_call: TRBD2; j_call: TRBJ2-3; clone_size: -; v_call: TRBV10-3
cdr3_nt: TGTGCCAGCAGTTCCACTAGCACAGATACGCAGTATTTT; cdr3_aa: CASSSTSTDTQYF; d_call: -; j_call: TRBJ2-3; clone_size: -; v_call: TRBV27
cdr3_nt: TGTGCCAGCAGTGAGCGGCAGGGGGCTAACTATGGCTACACCTTC; cdr3_aa: CASSERQGANYGYTF; d_call: TRBD1; j_call: TRBJ1-2; clone_size: -; v_call: TRBV6-1
cdr3_nt: TGTGCCAGCAGTGGTATATGGGGGCGTCCTAAGAGCTCCTACAATGAGCAGTTCTTC; cdr3_aa: CASSGIWGRPKSSYNEQFF; d_call: -; j_call: TRBJ2-1; clone_size: once; v_call: TRBV28
cdr3_nt: TGTGCCAGCAGTGGAGAAGTGGGCCAGAGCTATGGCTACACCTTC; cdr3_aa: CASSGEVGQSYGYTF; d_call: -; j_call: TRBJ1-2; clone_size: -; v_call: TRBV2
cdr3_nt: TGTGCCAGCAGCCGACAGTCAACTAATGAAAAACTGTTTTTT; cdr3_aa: CASSRQSTNEKLFF; d_call: -; j_call: TRBJ1-4; clone_size: once; v_call: TRBV2
cdr3_nt: TGTGCCAGCAGCCTAGGTAGGGCGTGGGGGCAGGGAATGAACACTGAAGCTTTCTTT; cdr3_aa: CASSLGRAWGQGMNTEAFF; d_call: -; j_call: TRBJ1-1; clone_size: few; v_call: TRBV7-9
cdr3_nt: TGTGCCAGCAGTTTGCTCGGGACAGGGGTTACTGAAGCTTTCTTT; cdr3_aa: CASSLLGTGVTEAFF; d_call: TRBD1; j_call: TRBJ1-1; clone_size: few; v_call: TRBV27
cdr3_nt: TGTGCCAGCAGCAATGACATATCCTACGAGCAGTACTTC; cdr3_aa: CASSNDISYEQYF; d_call: -; j_call: TRBJ2-7; clone_size: -; v_call: TRBV7-9
cdr3_nt: TGTGCCAGTAGCTGGGAGGGCAATCAGCCCCAGCATTTT; cdr3_aa: CASSWEGNQPQHF; d_call: -; j_call: TRBJ1-5; clone_size: -; v_call: TRBV19
cdr3_nt: TGTGCCACCAGCGTCACCCGGGGTACAACCGGGGAGCTGTTTTTT; cdr3_aa: CATSVTRGTTGELFF; d_call: -; j_call: TRBJ2-2; clone_size: -; v_call: TRBV15
cdr3_nt: TGTGCCAGCAGCCAGGGCAGGACGAACACCGGGGAGCTGTTTTTT; cdr3_aa: CASSQGRTNTGELFF; d_call: -; j_call: TRBJ2-2; clone_size: medium-sized; v_call: TRBV16
cdr3_nt: TGTGCCAGCAGCTGGGGCGGGGATGTTGGAGATACGCAGTATTTT; cdr3_aa: CASSWGGDVGDTQYF; d_call: -; j_call: TRBJ2-3; clone_size: -; v_call: TRBV13
cdr3_nt: TGTGCCAGCCAAGAGGGAAGTATAAGTCAGCCCCAGCATTTT; cdr3_aa: CASQEGSISQPQHF; d_call: -; j_call: TRBJ1-5; clone_size: -; v_call: TRBV6-6
cdr3_nt: TGTGCCAGCAGCTCAAGTCCGGGGACAGGGGTACACGAGCAGTACTTC; cdr3_aa: CASSSSPGTGVHEQYF; d_call: TRBD1; j_call: TRBJ2-7; clone_size: -; v_call: TRBV13
cdr3_nt: TGTGCCAGCAGTAACGCAGGGGGCGGCGAGCAGTTCTTC; cdr3_aa: CASSNAGGGEQFF; d_call: TRBD1; j_call: TRBJ2-1; clone_size: -; v_call: TRBV25-1
cdr3_nt: TGTGCCAGCAGCTCCATGGGCCTCCTAAGTGAGCAGTACTTC; cdr3_aa: CASSSMGLLSEQYF; d_call: -; j_call: TRBJ2-7; clone_size: -; v_call: TRBV7-2
cdr3_nt: TGTGCCAGCAACACATACCTAGCGGGGGGTTTCACAGATACGCAGTATTTT; cdr3_aa: CASNTYLAGGFTDTQYF; d_call: TRBD2; j_call: TRBJ2-3; clone_size: once; v_call: TRBV28
cdr3_nt: TGCGCCAGCAGCCAAGTCGGACAGGGGAACTCCTACGAGCAGTACTTC; cdr3_aa: CASSQVGQGNSYEQYF; d_call: TRBD1; j_call: TRBJ2-7; clone_size: -; v_call: TRBV4-1
cdr3_nt: TGTGCCAGCAGCTTAAAAGGGGGAGTGGAGGAAAAACTGTTTTTT; cdr3_aa: CASSLKGGVEEKLFF; d_call: -; j_call: TRBJ1-4; clone_size: -; v_call: TRBV13
cdr3_nt: TGCGCCAGCAGCCCAGGGCCGACGGGAAAACTGTTTTTT; cdr3_aa: CASSPGPTGKLFF; d_call: -; j_call: TRBJ1-4; clone_size: -; v_call: TRBV5-1
cdr3_nt: TGTGCCAGCAGTTACGTACACAGCACCGGGGAGCTGTTTTTT; cdr3_aa: CASSYVHSTGELFF; d_call: -; j_call: TRBJ2-2; clone_size: -; v_call: TRBV6-5
cdr3_nt: TGTGCCAGCAGTTTCCCCGGCAGAGGGGAGACCCAGTACTTC; cdr3_aa: CASSFPGRGETQYF; d_call: -; j_call: TRBJ2-5; clone_size: -; v_call: TRBV28
cdr3_nt: TGTGCCAGCAGCCAAGATCCCAGCGGGGGGGCCAACACCGGGGAGCTGTTTTTT; cdr3_aa: CASSQDPSGGANTGELFF; d_call: TRBD2; j_call: TRBJ2-2; clone_size: -; v_call: TRBV4-2
cdr3_nt: TGTGCCAGCAGCTTAGCAGCGGTTGGGAATCAGCCCCAGCATTTT; cdr3_aa: CASSLAAVGNQPQHF; d_call: -; j_call: TRBJ1-5; clone_size: -; v_call: TRBV13
cdr3_nt: TGTGCCAGCAGCTTGGTAGCGGGGGGGCCGGAGACCCAGTACTTC; cdr3_aa: CASSLVAGGPETQYF; d_call: TRBD2; j_call: TRBJ2-5; clone_size: once; v_call: TRBV5-4
cdr3_nt: TGTGCCAGCAGCATTAGCGGGGGGGGTTCCTACAATGAGCAGTTCTTC; cdr3_aa: CASSISGGGSYNEQFF; d_call: TRBD2; j_call: TRBJ2-1; clone_size: -; v_call: TRBV9
cdr3_nt: TGTGCCAGCAGTCAGGACAGGGTTGGCTATGGCTACACCTTC; cdr3_aa: CASSQDRVGYGYTF; d_call: TRBD1; j_call: TRBJ1-2; clone_size: -; v_call: TRBV5-4